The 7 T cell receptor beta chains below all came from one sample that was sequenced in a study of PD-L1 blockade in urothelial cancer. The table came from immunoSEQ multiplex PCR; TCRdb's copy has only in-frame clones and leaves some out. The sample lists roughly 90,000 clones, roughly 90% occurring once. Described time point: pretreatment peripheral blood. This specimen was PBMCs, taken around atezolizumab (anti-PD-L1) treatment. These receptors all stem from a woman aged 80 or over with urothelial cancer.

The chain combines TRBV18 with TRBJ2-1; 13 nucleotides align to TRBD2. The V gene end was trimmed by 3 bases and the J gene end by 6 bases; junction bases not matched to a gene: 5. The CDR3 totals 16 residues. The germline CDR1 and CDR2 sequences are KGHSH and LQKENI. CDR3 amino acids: CASSPQGLAGLNEQFF. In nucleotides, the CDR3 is TGTGCCAGCTCACCGCAGGGACTAGCGGGGCTCAATGAGCAGTTCTTC.

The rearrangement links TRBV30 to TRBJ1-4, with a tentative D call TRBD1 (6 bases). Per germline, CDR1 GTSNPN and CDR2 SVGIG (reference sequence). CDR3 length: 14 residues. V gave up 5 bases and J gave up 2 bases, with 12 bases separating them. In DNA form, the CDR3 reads TGTGCCTGGGGTACAGGGAGCACTAATGAAAAACTGTTTTTT. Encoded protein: CAWGTGSTNEKLFF.

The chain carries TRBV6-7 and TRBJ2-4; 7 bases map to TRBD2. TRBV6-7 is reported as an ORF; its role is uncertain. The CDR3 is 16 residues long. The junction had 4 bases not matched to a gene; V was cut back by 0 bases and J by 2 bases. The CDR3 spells CASSYSAGVSKNIQYF. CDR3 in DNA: TGTGCCAGCAGTTACTCGGCGGGAGTTTCCAAAAACATTCAGTACTTC.

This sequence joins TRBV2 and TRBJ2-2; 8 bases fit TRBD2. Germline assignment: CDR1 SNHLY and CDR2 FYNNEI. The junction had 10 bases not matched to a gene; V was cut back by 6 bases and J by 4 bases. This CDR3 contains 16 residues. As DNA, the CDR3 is TGTGCCAGCAGAATGGGGGGGACTAGAGGCACCGGGGAGCTGTTTTTT. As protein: CASRMGGTRGTGELFF.

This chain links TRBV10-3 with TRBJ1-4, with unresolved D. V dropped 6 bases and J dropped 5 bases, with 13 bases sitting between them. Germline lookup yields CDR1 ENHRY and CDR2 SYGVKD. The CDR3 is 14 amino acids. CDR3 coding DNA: TGTGCCATCAGCCCCGCGGGATCGAATGAAAAACTGTTTTTT. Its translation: CAISPAGSNEKLFF.

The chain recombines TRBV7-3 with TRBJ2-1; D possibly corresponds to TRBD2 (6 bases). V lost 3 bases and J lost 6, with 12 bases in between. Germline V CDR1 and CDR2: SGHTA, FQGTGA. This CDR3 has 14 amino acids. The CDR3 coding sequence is TGTGCCAGCAGCTTGGCTAGCGATATCAATGAGCAGTTCTTC. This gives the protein CASSLASDINEQFF.

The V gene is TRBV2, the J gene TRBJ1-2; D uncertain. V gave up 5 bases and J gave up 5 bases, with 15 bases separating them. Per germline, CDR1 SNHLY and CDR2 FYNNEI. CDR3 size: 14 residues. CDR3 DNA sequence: TGTGCCAGCAGTCCCGACCCGCCGGGATATGGCTACACCTTC. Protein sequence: CASSPDPPGYGYTF.